This TCR beta chain comes out of a study of shared clonotypes between healthy human individuals. Study-wide results and limits: Though the depth was large, rarefaction showed that sorted-subset sequencing was incomplete. It was observed that approximately 5% of naive CD4 clonotypes were shared across several donors. Limitation of the genetic and exposure-history diversity represented came from the few donors.

Selected positively for CCR7 and CD45RO-negative, naive CD8 cells excluded terminally differentiated effector memory CD45RA+ cells. The method was immunoSEQ multiplex PCR; TCRdb's version includes in-frame clones alone and lacks a portion of them. The sample has some 2,100,000 clones, under 95% seen once. Germline V gene data show CDR1 as SGHAT and CDR2 as FQNNGV. The CDR3 consists of 17 residues. Trimming cost V 1 base and J 0 bases, with 14 bases left between them. With regard to this clone: The antigen is not known.

The chain links TRBV11-2 to TRBJ2-3; maybe TRBD1 (5 bases). Sequenced input: naive CD8+ T cells from PBMCs. The sequence derives from a man younger than 30 in good health. Some clones in this sample may be carry-over from other donors' samples. For the CDR3, the DNA is TGTGCCAGCAGCTTAGTTTTGAGACAGACTAGCACAGATACGCAGTATTTT. Amino acids: CASSLVLRQTSTDTQYF.